This T cell receptor (beta chain) came from a study of CD8 T cells in Susac syndrome. An amount of RNA that ranged from 0.5 to 1 ug was reverse transcribed with random hexamers. TCRdb fed the immunoSEQ multiplex PCR reads into MiXCR, producing one record per CDR3 protein. The repertoire holds 180,000 or so distinct CDR3 sequences, with approximately 96% as singletons. This clonotype was observed a handful of times. The sequence was obtained from a human donor in good health. Sequenced input: CD4+ T cells from PBMCs.

Written as DNA, the CDR3 is TGTGCCAGCAGCCACAGTCAAGGGCGAACTGAAGCTTTCTTT. Translation: CASSHSQGRTEAFF. The genes are TRBV7-2 and TRBJ1-1; D call uncertain. Deletions cut 5 bases from V and 5 bases from J, with 15 bases between. Germline V lookup: CDR1 SGHTA, CDR2 FQGNSA. The CDR3 is 14 residues long.